The present T cell receptor beta chain was sequenced within a study of CD8 T cells in ankylosing spondylitis. Researchers built TCR beta libraries using quantitative 5'-RACE with molecular barcodes. Each CDR3 protein gets one entry after TCRdb re-called the 5' RACE reads with MiXCR. The data show over 200,000 distinct CDR3 sequences, about 11% seen once. The V gene's germline CDR1 is DFQATT and CDR2 SNEGSKA (reference sequence). V gave up 5 bases and J gave up 4 bases; unmatched junction bases: 10. This CDR3 is built from 16 residues. This clonotype was counted only a few times. Sequenced material: blood, either unsorted or a sorted T cell fraction (not recorded which). This TCR derives from a male donor with ankylosing spondylitis or in good health (not recorded which). J is TRBJ2-5 and V is TRBV20-1; 13 bases are a match to TRBD2. CDR3: CSAENQGLAGPETQYF. For the CDR3, the DNA is TGCAGTGCTGAAAACCAGGGACTAGCGGGGCCAGAGACCCAGTACTTC.